The entry below gives a single T cell receptor beta chain sequence along with its context. This specimen comes from a study of T cell changes during pregnancy in multiple sclerosis. CDR3 length: 15 amino acids. Between the trimmed V and J ends, which lost 1 base and 4 bases, there was a span of 14 bases. Germline assignment: CDR1 SGHRS and CDR2 YFSETQ. Using immunoSEQ multiplex PCR, the repertoire was profiled, and TCRdb retains in-frame clones only, with some absent. The data contain around 41,000 clones, 85% to 95% of them singletons. The source material was CD4+ T cells from peripheral blood mononuclear cells, sampled in the third trimester of pregnancy. The sequence derives from a female donor in good health, enrolled as a control in a pregnancy study. J is TRBJ1-2 and V is TRBV5-1, with D uncertain. The CDR3 spells CASSLSGGPSYGYTF. Written as DNA, the CDR3 is TGCGCCAGCAGCTTGTCGGGAGGACCCAGCTATGGCTACACCTTC.